This T cell receptor beta chain was retrieved from a study of Tregs in tolerant kidney transplant recipients (dated by TCRdb to between 2018 and 2021). Context from the whole study: The study applied TCRbeta sequencing to find donor-specific regulatory T cells before combined kidney and bone marrow transplantation and then followed those same cells after transplant. General findings and caveats noted by the study authors: Donor-specific Treg expansion was found to exceed global Treg expansion in tolerant patients, suggesting antigen-driven rather than nonspecific expansion. Expanding Tregs with activated donor B cells appeared to identify the most biologically relevant and donor-specific TCRbeta repertoire. Because the PCR primers were changed over time for some patients, nucleotide-level comparison could not be performed across the samples from those patients. Because the study included only a small number of patients, the results must be confirmed in larger populations and under other immunosuppression protocols. Biological reproducibility was not directly assessed, although technical replication error appeared to be minimal.

Relative to germline, V is missing 5 bases and J is missing 4 bases, with 7 bases of the junction outside any gene match. There are 15 amino acids in the CDR3, from cysteine to phenylalanine inclusive. Just CDR3 DNA is preserved here, 45 bases in frame from base 1. Reading the germline V gene gives CDR1 SGHTA and CDR2 FQGNSA. Comments on this clone: The antigen it binds to is not known. It has no much larger one-base neighbor in the sample; base qualities were not kept.

The transplants used related donors with nonmyeloablative bone marrow transplantation, and mixed chimerism in the human trials was transient. Unstimulated Tregs (CD4+CD25+CD127-), CD4+ non-Tregs (CD4+CD25-), CD4 and CD8 cells were FACS-sorted from thawed PBMCs. 4 combined kidney and bone marrow transplant recipients from the ITN036ST trial were included as patients, and samples were available only from these trial subjects. Healthy control blood was separated into PBMCs by Ficoll density gradient and cryopreserved, and patient PBMCs were collected both before and after transplant. Genomic DNA was extracted from sorted cells with the QIAGEN DNeasy Blood and Tissue Kit for TCRbeta CDR3 sequencing. High-throughput TCRbeta CDR3 sequencing was carried out commercially through immunoSEQ, with PCR amplification with bias correction and internal controls included. Per the original workflow: Unique productive TCRbeta sequences were defined by CDR3 nucleotide sequence where primers matched, and otherwise by CDR3 amino acid sequence together with Vbeta and Jbeta genes. To correct sorting error, sequences shared between sorted populations at a frequency ratio of 2:1 or less were removed; the rest were assigned to the higher population. A sequence was defined as donor-reactive if the sequence was expanded at least 5-fold in CFSE-low cells compared with unstimulated cells and had a frequency of at least 0.01% in CFSE-low cells. Jensen-Shannon divergence calculated on the top 100 TCRbeta sequences ranked by frequency was used to measure repertoire divergence. For samples with multiple sequencing runs, sorting error was corrected separately for each run before the runs were pooled. Here the immuneACCESS table is served through TCRdb, limited to in-frame sequences with V and J called. Missing clones are a known gap in these copies; in checked studies unresolved V genes cover under half, and the rest lacks a known reason. Clone size and V and J calls were adopted from that table, with D and trimming inferred from the DNA. In this sample the table shows about 52,000 clones, about 90% of which occur a single time. The ten largest account for 15% of the sample.

This sequence uses TRBV7-2 and TRBJ2-7, with 11 bases in between that match TRBD2. The sample was CD8+ T cells from blood (PBMCs), taken 24 months after the transplant. The receptor comes from a human patient who received a combined kidney and bone marrow transplant. After a transplant, the graft donor may have provided part of the T cells. The DNA is TGTGCCAGCAGCGTAACTAGCGGGAGTTTATACGAGCAGTACTTC. Its translation is CASSVTSGSLYEQYF.